Listed below are T cell receptor beta chains from one sample, sequenced in a study of breast tumors, draining lymph nodes, adjacent tissues. TCRdb recomputed calls from the multiplex PCR reads with MiXCR, one row per CDR3 protein. In the table there are about 230,000 distinct CDR3 sequences, about 34% of which are singletons. Input material: axillary lymph node tissue. The receptors derive from a female donor with breast cancer. Some clones in this sample may be carry-over from other donors' samples. CDR3s leave out the opening cysteine and the closing phenylalanine or tryptophan. A D gene is named only where the DNA matches it firmly. Part of the rows lack a size; the others show once, few, many or a class for expanded clones.

d_call clone_size v_call cdr3_aa
. many TRBV6-6 ASSSIAVGAYEQY
. . TRBV4-1 ASSQDEVRGIDNSPLH
. many TRBV11-2 ASSLRQASDRRDTQY
. . TRBV7-9 ASSLGEGDHYGYP
TRBD1 many TRBV30 AWRGTGSNTIY
. . TRBV27 ASTPSGAGGYT
. many TRBV24-1 AARRRKNEKLF
. many TRBV4-3 ASSHKSPDTQY
. many TRBV6-6 ASSYTNYEQY
. few TRBV5-6 ASSSVRDRLSSYEQY
TRBD2 many TRBV11-2 ASSTRTSGSGDTQY
TRBD2 . TRBV5-1 ASSVSGSGVATQY
. many TRBV20-1 SARESSWAETQY
. many TRBV6-1 ASRETLGNDNEQF
. many TRBV7-9 ASSLAQVTGELF
. . TRBV12-5 ASGLASHSNQPQH
. . TRBV2 ASSVTGEAF
. . TRBV18 ASSIKQGNTEAF
. . TRBV5-1 ASSSGLTNTEAF
. many TRBV5-1 ASSFVPDTQY
TRBD1 . TRBV6-6 ASSHRDRAGNTIY
TRBD2 many TRBV6-2/TRBV6-3 ASRHGLGQETQY
. . TRBV20-1 SARDSKQLPSSYNEQF
TRBD1 many TRBV14 ASSQRGGTGSYEQY
TRBD2 many TRBV2 ASNEITSGGKQY
. . TRBV11-3 ASSLGGGVPGLCPGANVLT
. many TRBV2 ASSRGLTQETQY
. many TRBV2 ASSVLPGHSNEKLF